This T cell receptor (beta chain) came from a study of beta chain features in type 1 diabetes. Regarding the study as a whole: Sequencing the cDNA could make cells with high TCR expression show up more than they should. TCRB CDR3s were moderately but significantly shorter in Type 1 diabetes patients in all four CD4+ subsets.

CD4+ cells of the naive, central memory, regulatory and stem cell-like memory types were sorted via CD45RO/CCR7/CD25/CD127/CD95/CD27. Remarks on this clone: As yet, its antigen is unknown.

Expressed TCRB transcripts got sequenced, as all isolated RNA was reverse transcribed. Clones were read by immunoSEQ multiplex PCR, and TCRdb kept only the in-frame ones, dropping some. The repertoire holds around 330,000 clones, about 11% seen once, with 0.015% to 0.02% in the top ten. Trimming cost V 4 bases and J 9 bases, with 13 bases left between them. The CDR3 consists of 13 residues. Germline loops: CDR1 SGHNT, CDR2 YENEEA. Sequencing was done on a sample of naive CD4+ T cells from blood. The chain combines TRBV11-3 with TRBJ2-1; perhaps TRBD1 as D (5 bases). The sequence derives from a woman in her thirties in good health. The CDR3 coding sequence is TGTGCCAGCAGCTCCCAGGGTAGGAGTGAGCAGTTCTTC. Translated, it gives CASSSQGRSEQFF.